A single sample is the source of the 16 T cell receptor beta chains below, sequenced in a study of blood T cell repertoires in COVID-19. TCRdb keeps only in-frame clones here, not all; method: immunoSEQ multiplex PCR. Of hundreds of thousands of clones in the sample, about four fifths are singletons; the top ten hold around 3.5%. The sequencing input was PBMCs or T cells enriched from blood (not recorded which). The receptors derive from a woman between 40 and 50 years old who had been exposed to COVID-19.

The V gene is TRBV19, the J gene TRBJ1-5, with D possibly being TRBD1 (6 bases). V lost 2 bases, J lost 2 bases, and 13 bases lay in between. Germline V gene sequence: CDR1 LNHDA, CDR2 SQIVND (reference sequence). The CDR3 length is 16 residues. The CDR3 loop reads CASSITGLVGNQPQHF. CDR3 DNA: TGTGCCAGTAGTATAACAGGGCTAGTAGGCAATCAGCCCCAGCATTTT.

The V and J genes are TRBV6-2 or TRBV6-3 and TRBJ1-1; D remains ambiguous. The V end was cut by 2 bases, the J end by 0 bases, with 13 bases between. Germline CDR1 MNHEY, CDR2 SVGEGT. The length of the CDR3 is 16 residues. CDR3 sequence: CASSYIRVGMNTEAFF. The CDR3, as DNA: TGTGCCAGCAGTTACATCCGGGTTGGCATGAACACTGAAGCTTTCTTT.

The chain is built from TRBV12-3 or TRBV12-4 and TRBJ1-2; TRBD1 might be the D (5 bases). The CDR3 extends over 12 amino acids. V was cut by 2 bases and J by 7 bases, with 8 bases left in between. CDR3 region: CASSLLGAGYTF. The CDR3, as DNA: TGTGCCAGCAGTTTACTTGGGGCTGGCTACACCTTC.

This clone came up a few times. The chain couples TRBV7-8 to TRBJ1-3, with a weak D call TRBD1 (5 bases). V lost 4 bases, J lost 0 bases, and 22 bases lay in between. The CDR3 consists of 19 residues. In germline, CDR1 is SGHVS, CDR2 FQNEAQ. CDR3 in amino acids: CASSSISGGGRLSGNTIYF. CDR3 bases: TGTGCCAGCAGCTCCATCTCCGGGGGGGGGAGGCTCTCTGGAAACACCATATATTTT.

The chain combines TRBV2 with TRBJ1-1, with D possibly being TRBD1 (5 bases). This CDR3 spans 14 amino acids. The V end lost 6 bases, the J end lost 3 bases, and 14 bases lay between the germline ends. Germline lookup yields CDR1 SNHLY and CDR2 FYNNEI. For the CDR3, the DNA is TGTGCCAGCAGCTCTAGACAGCAGCACACTGAAGCTTTCTTT. Protein sequence: CASSSRQQHTEAFF.

This clone was seen ten or more times. The chain employs TRBV5-8 and TRBJ2-2, with D possibly TRBD2 on 5 matching bases. Between the trimmed V and J ends, which lost 0 bases and 5 bases, there was a span of 11 bases. CDR3 size: 15 residues. The germline V gene has CDR1 SGHTS and CDR2 YDEGEE. The CDR3 nucleotides are TGTGCCAGCAGCTTGGATCGCCCGGGGACCGGGGAGCTGTTTTTT. Translating gives CASSLDRPGTGELFF.

The table lists this clone with a count of one. The rearrangement joins TRBV18 to TRBJ1-2; 7 nucleotides agree with TRBD1. Germline CDR1 is KGHSH and CDR2 is LQKENI. The trim removed 3 bases at V and 5 bases at J, leaving 9 bases unmatched. The CDR3 totals 15 residues. The CDR3 sequence is CASSPLDRELYGYTF. DNA of the CDR3: TGTGCCAGCTCACCTCTAGACAGGGAATTGTATGGCTACACCTTC.

V gene TRBV5-1 combines with J gene TRBJ1-1; the match to TRBD1 covers 8 bases. The CDR3 runs to 17 residues. The junction had 12 bases not matched to a gene; V was cut back by 0 bases and J by 5 bases. Germline assignment: CDR1 SGHRS and CDR2 YFSETQ. Here the CDR3 reads CASSLDVSPGGRTEAFF. CDR3 DNA sequence: TGCGCCAGCAGCTTGGATGTGAGCCCAGGGGGCCGGACTGAAGCTTTCTTT. Full variable domain (outside the CDR3, taken from reference TRBV5-1 and TRBJ1-1): KAGVTQTPRYLIKTRGQQVTLSCSPISGHRSVSWYQQTPGQGLQFLFEYFSETQRNKGNFPGRFSGRQFSNSRSEMNVSTLELGDSALYLCASSLDVSPGGRTEAFFGQGTRLTVV.

This chain joins TRBV27 and TRBJ1-5; D may be TRBD1 (6 bases). CDR1 is MNHEY, CDR2 SMNVEV, per germline (reference sequence). The CDR3 is 16 amino acids. Trimming took off 8 bases at V and 6 bases at J, with 23 bases between the two ends. CDR3 coding DNA: TGTGCCAGCTCCGCTGGGGCAGGTCAGGGGCGTCAGCCCCAGCATTTT. It yields the protein CASSAGAGQGRQPQHF.

This rearrangement joins TRBV11-2 to TRBJ2-3, with D possibly TRBD2 on 5 matching bases. Deletions cut 0 bases from V and 2 bases from J, with 18 bases between. The germline V gene encodes CDR1 SGHAT and CDR2 FQNNGV. The CDR3 sequence is 18 residues long. CDR3 sequence (DNA): TGTGCCAGCAGCTTAGATCGAACGGGGAACCCCCTCACAGATACGCAGTATTTT. As protein: CASSLDRTGNPLTDTQYF. The full variable domain, in which reference TRBV11-2 and TRBJ2-3 provide the parts outside the CDR3, is EAGVAQSPRYKIIEKRQSVAFWCNPISGHATLYWYQQILGQGPKLLIQFQNNGVVDDSQLPKDRFSAERLKGVDSTLKIQPAKLEDSAVYLCASSLDRTGNPLTDTQYFGPGTRLTVL.

This chain links TRBV27 with TRBJ2-3; 7 bases fit TRBD1. Germline CDR1 is MNHEY and CDR2 is SMNVEV (reference sequence). CDR3 length: 17 amino acids. V trimming: 6 bases; J trimming: 2 bases; junction bases outside the gene matches: 14. The CDR3 reads CASRYNHGTANTDTQYF. In DNA, the CDR3 is TGTGCCAGCAGATACAACCACGGGACAGCTAACACAGATACGCAGTATTTT.

The CDR3 DNA reads as TGTGCCAGCAGTTACCCCTCACAGGGGCTCCCTGGAAGGAGGCCCCAGCATTTT. Amino acids: CASSYPSQGLPGRRPQHF. This chain links TRBV6-8 with TRBJ1-5; 7 nucleotides align to TRBD1. The CDR3 is 18 residues long. The trim removed 2 bases at V and 9 bases at J, leaving 19 bases unmatched. Per the germline V gene, CDR1 is MNHGY and CDR2 is SAAAGT.

The rearrangement joins TRBV5-1 to TRBJ1-2; 7 bases are shared with TRBD1. Per germline, CDR1 SGHRS and CDR2 YFSETQ. The CDR3 is 15 amino acids. Trimming cost V 4 bases and J 4 bases; bases outside gene matches: 10. As DNA, the CDR3 is TGCGCCAGCAGCCAGGACGGGCAGGGGGGCTATGGCTACACCTTC. Its protein product is CASSQDGQGGYGYTF. The full variable domain, completed using reference TRBV5-1 and TRBJ1-2, is KAGVTQTPRYLIKTRGQQVTLSCSPISGHRSVSWYQQTPGQGLQFLFEYFSETQRNKGNFPGRFSGRQFSNSRSEMNVSTLELGDSALYLCASSQDGQGGYGYTFGSGTRLTVV.

This chain connects TRBV3-1 (or the pseudogene TRBV3-2) to TRBJ1-1, with 8 bases identical to TRBD1. Germline V gene sequence: CDR1 LGHDT, CDR2 YNNKEL (reference sequence). Unmatched junction bases numbered 7, after V lost 6 bases and J lost 10 bases. The CDR3 spans 12 residues. The CDR3 here is CASRGQVKGAFF. In DNA form, the CDR3 reads TGTGCCAGCAGGGGACAGGTCAAGGGAGCTTTCTTT.

The chain has TRBV7-2 and TRBJ2-7; 10 bases are a match to TRBD2. The CDR3 extends over 15 amino acids. Germline V lookup: CDR1 SGHTA, CDR2 FQGNSA. J gave up 4 bases and V 3 bases, and 6 bases lay outside the gene matches. The CDR3 here is CASSLASGGEYEQYF. Written as DNA, the CDR3 is TGTGCCAGCAGCTTGGCTAGCGGGGGAGAATACGAGCAGTACTTC.

The chain's CDR3 is CASSPTPTSGNTIYF. CDR3 coding DNA: TGTGCCAGCAGCCCGACACCAACCTCTGGAAACACCATATATTTT. J is TRBJ1-3 and V is TRBV3-1 (or the pseudogene TRBV3-2); no clear D gene. The CDR3 spans 15 residues. Deletions cut 4 bases from V and 0 bases from J, with 10 bases between. Germline assignment: CDR1 LGHDT and CDR2 YNNKEL (reference sequence).